A single TCR beta chain is shown here with its context. This sample is drawn from a study of cytomegalovirus exposure and HLA in healthy donors. The PCR was carried out with 60 Vbeta primers and 13 Jbeta primers. Generated by immunoSEQ multiplex PCR, the TCRdb table keeps only in-frame clones and is missing some. The data hold under 200,000 clones, with about three quarters observed a single time. Germline lookup yields CDR1 SQVTM and CDR2 ANQGSEA. Trimming pared 7 bases from V and 0 bases from J, leaving 13 bases between. This CDR3 is 13 amino acids long. V is TRBV29-1 and J is TRBJ2-7; maybe TRBD2 (5 bases). The source of this sequence is a female donor in good health and CMV-seronegative. The sequencing sample was made of PBMCs. CDR3 coding DNA: TGCAGCGCCAGTCCCAGCGGCTCCTACGAGCAGTACTTC. Encoded protein: CSASPSGSYEQYF.